Below, 5 T cell receptor beta chains from the same sample are listed, as sequenced in a study of cytomegalovirus exposure and HLA in healthy donors. Use of 60 Vbeta and 13 Jbeta primers characterized the PCR. The repertoire was sequenced with immunoSEQ multiplex PCR; TCRdb's copy has only in-frame clones and lacks some. The sample yields approximately 180,000 clones, approximately 12% seen once. Sequences were obtained from PBMCs. These TCRs come from a man in his fifties in good health and CMV-seropositive.

This clone was counted only a few times. The chain joins TRBV6-5 to TRBJ1-2, with 9 nucleotides matching TRBD1. V shed 5 bases, J shed 5 bases, and the junction held 6 bases outside the gene matches. Germline V gives CDR1 MNHEY, CDR2 SVGAGI. This CDR3 has 14 amino acids. The CDR3 loop reads CASSRDRAGYGYTF. The CDR3 bases are TGTGCCAGCAGTCGGGACAGGGCGGGGTATGGCTACACCTTC.

This clone has just a few counts. This chain connects TRBV7-6 to TRBJ1-3, with unresolved D. Germline V CDR1 and CDR2: SGHVS, FNYEAQ. The ends were cut back, 1 base at V and 4 bases at J, with 5 bases in the middle. CDR3 length equals 13 residues. The CDR3 bases are TGTGCCAGCAGCTTAGGGAGGGGAAACACCATATATTTT. Its translation is CASSLGRGNTIYF. The variable domain in full, completed from reference TRBV7-6 and TRBJ1-3, reads GAGVSQSPRYKVTKRGQDVALRCDPISGHVSLYWYRQALGQGPEFLTYFNYEAQQDKSGLPNDRFSAERPEGSISTLTIQRTEQRDSAMYRCASSLGRGNTIYFGEGSWLTVV.

The rearrangement uses TRBV19 and TRBJ1-5, with TRBD1 as a possible D gene (6 bases). Per the germline V gene, CDR1 is LNHDA and CDR2 is SQIVND (reference sequence). The CDR3 sequence is 14 residues long. The V end lost 2 bases, the J end lost 9 bases, and 14 bases lay between the germline ends. CDR3 in DNA: TGTGCCAGTAGTATAAAGGCAGGGGATACGCCCCAGCATTTT. Protein sequence: CASSIKAGDTPQHF. Full variable domain (outside the CDR3, taken from reference TRBV19 and TRBJ1-5): DGGITQSPKYLFRKEGQNVTLSCEQNLNHDAMYWYRQDPGQGLRLIYYSQIVNDFQKGDIAEGYSVSREKKESFPLTVTSAQKNPTAFYLCASSIKAGDTPQHFGDGTRLSIL.

The chain uses TRBV5-4 and TRBJ2-7; weak D call: TRBD2 (7 bases). The CDR3 contains 16 residues. CDR1 SGHNT and CDR2 YYREEE come from the germline V gene (reference sequence). Trimming pared 5 bases from V and 0 bases from J, leaving 18 bases between. CDR3 sequence reads: CASRHGGAGVSYEQYF. The CDR3, as DNA: TGTGCCAGCAGACATGGGGGGGCAGGAGTCTCCTACGAGCAGTACTTC.

V gene TRBV27 combines with J gene TRBJ1-5, with unresolved D. CDR3 size: 13 residues. Germline-derived CDR1 and CDR2 are MNHEY and SMNVEV (reference sequence). Trimming left V 7 bases short and J 5 bases short, with 12 bases between. This chain's CDR3 is CASNLRVDQPQHF. Here the CDR3 DNA reads TGTGCCAGCAATTTGAGGGTCGATCAGCCCCAGCATTTT.